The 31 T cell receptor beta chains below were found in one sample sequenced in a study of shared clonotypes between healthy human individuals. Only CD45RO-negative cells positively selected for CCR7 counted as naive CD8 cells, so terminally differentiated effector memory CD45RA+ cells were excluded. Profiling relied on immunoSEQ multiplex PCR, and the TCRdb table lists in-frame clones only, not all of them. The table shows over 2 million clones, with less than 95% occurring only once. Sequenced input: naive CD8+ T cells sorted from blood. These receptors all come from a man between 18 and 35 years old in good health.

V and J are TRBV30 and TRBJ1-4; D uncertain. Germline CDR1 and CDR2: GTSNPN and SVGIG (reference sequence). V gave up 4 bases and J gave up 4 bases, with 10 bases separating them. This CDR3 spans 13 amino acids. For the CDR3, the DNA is TGTGCCTGGAAAATCGGCCATAATGAAAAACTGTTTTTT. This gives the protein CAWKIGHNEKLFF.

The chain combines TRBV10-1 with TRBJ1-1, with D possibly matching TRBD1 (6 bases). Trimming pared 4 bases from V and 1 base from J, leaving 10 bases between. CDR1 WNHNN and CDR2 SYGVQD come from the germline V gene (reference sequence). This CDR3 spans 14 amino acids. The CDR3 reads CASSADSANTEAFF. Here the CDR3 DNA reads TGCGCCAGCAGTGCGGACAGTGCGAACACTGAAGCTTTCTTT.

This CDR3 is CASRGDRGRYSNQPQHF. CDR3 DNA sequence: TGTGCCAGTAGAGGGGACAGGGGCCGATATAGCAATCAGCCCCAGCATTTT. The genes are TRBV19 and TRBJ1-5, with TRBD1 identical over 10 bases. This CDR3 contains 17 residues. Losses at the gene ends were 6 bases for V and 0 bases for J; bases not matched to a gene: 8. Germline CDR1 LNHDA, CDR2 SQIVND (reference sequence).

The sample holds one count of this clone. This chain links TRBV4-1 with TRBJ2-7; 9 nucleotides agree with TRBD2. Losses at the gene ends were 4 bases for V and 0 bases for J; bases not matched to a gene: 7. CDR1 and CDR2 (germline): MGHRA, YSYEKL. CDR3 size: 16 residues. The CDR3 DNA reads TGCGCCAGCAGCCTCTCTCCTAGCGGGGACTCCTACGAGCAGTACTTC. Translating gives CASSLSPSGDSYEQYF.

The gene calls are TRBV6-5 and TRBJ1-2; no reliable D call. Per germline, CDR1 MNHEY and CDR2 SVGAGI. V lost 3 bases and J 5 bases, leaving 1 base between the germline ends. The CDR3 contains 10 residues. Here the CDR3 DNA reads TGTGCCAGCAGTTATTATGGCTACACCTTC. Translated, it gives CASSYYGYTF.

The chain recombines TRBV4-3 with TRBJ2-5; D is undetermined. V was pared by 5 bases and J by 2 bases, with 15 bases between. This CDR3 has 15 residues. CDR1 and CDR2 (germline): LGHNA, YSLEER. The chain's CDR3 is CASSLRYPPQETQYF. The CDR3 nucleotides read TGCGCCAGCAGCTTAAGATATCCTCCTCAAGAGACCCAGTACTTC.

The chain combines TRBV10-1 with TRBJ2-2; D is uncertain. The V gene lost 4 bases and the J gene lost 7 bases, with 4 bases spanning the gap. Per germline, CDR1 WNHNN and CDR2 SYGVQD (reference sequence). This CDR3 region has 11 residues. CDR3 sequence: CASSGGGELFF. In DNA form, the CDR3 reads TGCGCCAGCAGTGGAGGCGGGGAGCTGTTTTTT.

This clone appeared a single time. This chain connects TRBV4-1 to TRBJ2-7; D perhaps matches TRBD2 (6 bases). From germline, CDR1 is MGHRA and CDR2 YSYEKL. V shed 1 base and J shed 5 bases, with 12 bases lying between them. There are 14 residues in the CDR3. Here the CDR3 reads CASSQGAGSDEQYF. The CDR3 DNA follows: TGCGCCAGCAGCCAAGGTGCGGGGAGCGACGAGCAGTACTTC.

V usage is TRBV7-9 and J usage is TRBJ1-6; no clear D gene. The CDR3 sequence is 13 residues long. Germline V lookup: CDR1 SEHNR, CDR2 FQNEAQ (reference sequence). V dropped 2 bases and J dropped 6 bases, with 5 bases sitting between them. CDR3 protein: CASSLSFNSPLHF. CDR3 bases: TGTGCCAGCAGCTTATCGTTTAATTCACCCCTCCACTTT.

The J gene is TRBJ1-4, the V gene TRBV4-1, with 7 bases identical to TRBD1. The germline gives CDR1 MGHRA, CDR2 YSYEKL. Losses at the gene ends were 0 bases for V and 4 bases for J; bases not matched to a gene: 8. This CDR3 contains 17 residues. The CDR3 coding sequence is TGCGCCAGCAGCCAAGATCGGGAGGGGACAGATAATGAAAAACTGTTTTTT. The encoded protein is CASSQDREGTDNEKLFF.

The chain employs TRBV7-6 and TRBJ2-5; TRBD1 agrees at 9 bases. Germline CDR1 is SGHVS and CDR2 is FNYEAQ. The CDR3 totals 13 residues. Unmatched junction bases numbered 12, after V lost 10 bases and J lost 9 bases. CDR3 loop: CATELGTGFSQYF. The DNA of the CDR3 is TGTGCCACCGAATTAGGGACAGGGTTCTCCCAGTACTTC.

This chain's CDR3 is CASSPGTGKEKLFF. The CDR3, as DNA: TGTGCCAGCAGCCCTGGGACAGGGAAAGAAAAACTGTTTTTT. The chain uses TRBV5-4 and TRBJ1-4, with 9 bases that match TRBD1. Germline V lookup: CDR1 SGHNT, CDR2 YYREEE (reference sequence). Germline trimming cut 4 bases from V and 8 bases from J; bases unmatched to any gene: 6. The CDR3 totals 14 residues. The full variable domain, with the rest looked up from reference TRBV5-4 and TRBJ1-4, is ETGVTQSPTHLIKTRGQQVTLRCSSQSGHNTVSWYQQALGQGPQFIFQYYREEENGRGNFPPRFSGLQFPNYSSELNVNALELDDSALYLCASSPGTGKEKLFFGSGTQLSVL.

The CDR3 DNA follows: TGTGCTAGTGGTTTGCACGACAGGACTGCGTACTTC. Translated: CASGLHDRTAYF. V and J are TRBV12-5 and TRBJ2-7, with a possible D match to TRBD1 (6 bases). Trimming took 2 bases from V and 12 from J, leaving 14 bases between them. Looked up from germline, CDR1 is LGHNT and CDR2 is FRNRAP. The CDR3 is made up of 12 amino acids.

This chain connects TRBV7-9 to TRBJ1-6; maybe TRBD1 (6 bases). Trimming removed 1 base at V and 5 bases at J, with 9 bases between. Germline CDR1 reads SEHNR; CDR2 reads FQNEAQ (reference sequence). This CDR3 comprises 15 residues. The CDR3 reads CASSLGGGDNSPLHF. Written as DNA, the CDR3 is TGTGCCAGCAGCTTAGGAGGGGGTGATAATTCACCCCTCCACTTT.

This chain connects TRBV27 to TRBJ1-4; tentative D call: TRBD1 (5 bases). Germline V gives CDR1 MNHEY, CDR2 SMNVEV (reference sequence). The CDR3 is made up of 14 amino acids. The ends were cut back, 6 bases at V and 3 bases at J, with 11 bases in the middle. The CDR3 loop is CASRTLGANEKLFF. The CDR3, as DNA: TGTGCCAGCAGGACCTTAGGGGCTAATGAAAAACTGTTTTTT.

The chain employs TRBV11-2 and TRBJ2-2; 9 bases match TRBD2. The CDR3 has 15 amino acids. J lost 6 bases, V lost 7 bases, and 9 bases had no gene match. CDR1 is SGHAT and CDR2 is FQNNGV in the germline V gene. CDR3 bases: TGTGCCAGCAACAGCGGGGGGCCTTTTCCCGGGGAGCTGTTTTTT. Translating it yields CASNSGGPFPGELFF.

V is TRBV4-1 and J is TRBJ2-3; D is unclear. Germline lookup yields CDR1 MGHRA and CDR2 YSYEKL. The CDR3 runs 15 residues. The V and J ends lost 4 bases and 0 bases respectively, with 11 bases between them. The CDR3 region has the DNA TGCGCCAGCAGCCTGTTGCTGGGGAGCACAGATACGCAGTATTTT. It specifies CASSLLLGSTDTQYF.

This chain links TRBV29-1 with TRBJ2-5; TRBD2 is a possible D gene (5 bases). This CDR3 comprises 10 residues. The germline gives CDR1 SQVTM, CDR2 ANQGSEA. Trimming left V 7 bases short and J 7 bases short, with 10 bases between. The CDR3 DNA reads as TGCAGCGCCGAGGGCCTGACCCAGTACTTC. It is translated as CSAEGLTQYF.

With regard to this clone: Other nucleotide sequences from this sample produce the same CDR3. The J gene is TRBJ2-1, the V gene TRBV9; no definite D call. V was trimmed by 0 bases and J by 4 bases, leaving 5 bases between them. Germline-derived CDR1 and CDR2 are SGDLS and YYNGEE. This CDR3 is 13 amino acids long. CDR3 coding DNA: TGTGCCAGCAGCGTAGTGGGGTACAATGAGCAGTTCTTC. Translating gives CASSVVGYNEQFF.

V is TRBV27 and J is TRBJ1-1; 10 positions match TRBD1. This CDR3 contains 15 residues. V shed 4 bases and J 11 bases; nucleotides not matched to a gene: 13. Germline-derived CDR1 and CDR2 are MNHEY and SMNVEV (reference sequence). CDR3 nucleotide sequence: TGTGCCAGCAGTTCGGCCGGGACAGGGGACCTCGGGGCTTTCTTT. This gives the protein CASSSAGTGDLGAFF.

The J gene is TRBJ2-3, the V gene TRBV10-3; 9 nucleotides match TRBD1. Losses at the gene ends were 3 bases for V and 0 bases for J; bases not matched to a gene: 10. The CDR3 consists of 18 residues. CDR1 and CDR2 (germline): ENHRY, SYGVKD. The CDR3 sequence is CAISDQPGQGSSTDTQYF. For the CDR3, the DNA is TGTGCCATCAGTGATCAACCGGGACAGGGTTCTAGCACAGATACGCAGTATTTT.

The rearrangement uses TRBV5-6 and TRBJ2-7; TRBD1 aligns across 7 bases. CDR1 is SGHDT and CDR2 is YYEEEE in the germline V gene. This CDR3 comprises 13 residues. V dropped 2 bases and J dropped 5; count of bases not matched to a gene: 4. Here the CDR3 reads CASSFDRANEQYF. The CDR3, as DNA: TGTGCCAGCAGCTTCGACAGGGCTAACGAGCAGTACTTC.

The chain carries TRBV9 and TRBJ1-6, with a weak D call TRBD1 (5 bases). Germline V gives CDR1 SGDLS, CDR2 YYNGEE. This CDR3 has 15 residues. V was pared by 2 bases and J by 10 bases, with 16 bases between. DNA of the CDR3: TGTGCCAGCAGCGTTGCAATAGGGGAGACCTCACCCCTCCACTTT. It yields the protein CASSVAIGETSPLHF.

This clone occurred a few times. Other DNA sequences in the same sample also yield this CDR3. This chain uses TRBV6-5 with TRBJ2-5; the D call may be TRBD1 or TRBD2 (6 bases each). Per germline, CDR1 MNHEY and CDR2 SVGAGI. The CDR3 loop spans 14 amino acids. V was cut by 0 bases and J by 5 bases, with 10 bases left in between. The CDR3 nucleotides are TGTGCCAGCAGTTACTCGGGGGCGGGGGAGACCCAGTACTTC. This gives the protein CASSYSGAGETQYF.

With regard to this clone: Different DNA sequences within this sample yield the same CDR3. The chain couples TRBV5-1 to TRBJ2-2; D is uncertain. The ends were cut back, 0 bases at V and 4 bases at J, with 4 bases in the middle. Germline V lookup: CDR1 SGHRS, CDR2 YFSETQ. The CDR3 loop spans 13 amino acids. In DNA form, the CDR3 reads TGCGCCAGCAGCTTGGTAGGCACCGGGGAGCTGTTTTTT. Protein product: CASSLVGTGELFF. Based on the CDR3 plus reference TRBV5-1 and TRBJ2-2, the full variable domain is KAGVTQTPRYLIKTRGQQVTLSCSPISGHRSVSWYQQTPGQGLQFLFEYFSETQRNKGNFPGRFSGRQFSNSRSEMNVSTLELGDSALYLCASSLVGTGELFFGEGSRLTVL.

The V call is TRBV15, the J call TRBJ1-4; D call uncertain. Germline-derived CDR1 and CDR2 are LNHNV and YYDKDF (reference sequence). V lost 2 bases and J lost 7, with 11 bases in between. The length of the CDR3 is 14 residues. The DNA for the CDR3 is TGTGCCACCAGCAGACATGGACCAGCTGAAAAACTGTTTTTT. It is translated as CATSRHGPAEKLFF.

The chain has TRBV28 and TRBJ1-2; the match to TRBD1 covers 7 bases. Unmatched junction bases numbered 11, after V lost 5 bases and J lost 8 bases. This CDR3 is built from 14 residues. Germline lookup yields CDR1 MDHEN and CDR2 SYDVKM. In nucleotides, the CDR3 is TGTGCCAGCAGTCCAGGGGGATCGGGAGGGGGCTACACCTTC. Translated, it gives CASSPGGSGGGYTF.

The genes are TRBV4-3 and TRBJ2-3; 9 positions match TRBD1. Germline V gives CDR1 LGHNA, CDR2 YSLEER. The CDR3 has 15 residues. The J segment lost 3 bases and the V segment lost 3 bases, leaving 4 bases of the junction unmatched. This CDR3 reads CASSHLTGGTDTQYF. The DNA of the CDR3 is TGCGCCAGCAGCCATCTGACAGGGGGGACAGATACGCAGTATTTT.

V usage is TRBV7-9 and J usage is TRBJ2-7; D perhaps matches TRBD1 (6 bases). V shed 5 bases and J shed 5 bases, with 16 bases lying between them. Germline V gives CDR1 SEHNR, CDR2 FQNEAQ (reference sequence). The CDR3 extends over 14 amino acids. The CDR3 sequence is CASSQWDKPHEQYF. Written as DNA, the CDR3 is TGTGCCAGCAGCCAATGGGACAAGCCTCACGAGCAGTACTTC.

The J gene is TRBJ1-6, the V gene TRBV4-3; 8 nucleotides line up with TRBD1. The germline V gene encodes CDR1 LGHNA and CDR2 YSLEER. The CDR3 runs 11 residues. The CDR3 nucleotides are TGCGTAGACAGGGGTGTGCCACCCCTCCACTTT. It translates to CVDRGVPPLHF.

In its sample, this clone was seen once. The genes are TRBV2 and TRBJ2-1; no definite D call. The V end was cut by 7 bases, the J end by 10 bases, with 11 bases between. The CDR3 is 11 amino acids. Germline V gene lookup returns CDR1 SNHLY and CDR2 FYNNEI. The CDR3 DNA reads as TGTGCCAGCACTTTCGGGTACGAGCAGTTCTTC. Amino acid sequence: CASTFGYEQFF.